Below are 6 T cell receptor beta chains sequenced from a single sample in a study of T cells in Graves' hyperthyroidism and ophthalmopathy. What was amplified from RNA transcripts were TCR beta CDR3 regions. The HTBI primer set served for first-round RT-PCR of the TCR CDR3. TCRdb itself ran the multiplex PCR reads through MiXCR, one entry per CDR3 protein. Of 620,000 or so distinct CDR3 sequences in the sample, about 15% were seen once. Sequences were obtained from blood. The receptor source for this set is a woman aged 50 to 65 with Graves' ophthalmopathy.

As for this clonotype: A clone one base away is much larger, so this may be a read error. This chain links TRBV5-1 with TRBJ1-1, with D uncertain. V was clipped by 3 bases and J by 5 bases, with 14 bases between them. CDR1 and CDR2 from the germline V gene are SGHRS and YFSETQ. This CDR3 is 14 amino acids long. This CDR3 is CASSSYWEATEAFF. The CDR3 nucleotides read TGCGCCAGCAGCTCCTACTGGGAGGCAACTGAAGCTTTCTTT.

This clonotype was observed many times. The chain couples TRBV7-3 to TRBJ1-1; weak D call: TRBD1 (6 bases). Trimming stripped 0 bases from V and 6 bases from J, with 20 bases between. The CDR3 runs 17 residues. The germline V gene encodes CDR1 SGHTA and CDR2 FQGTGA. The CDR3 loop reads CASSLTPTVGGASEAFF. The CDR3 DNA sequence: TGTGCCAGCAGCTTAACCCCGACGGTGGGGGGGGCATCTGAAGCTTTCTTT.

V is TRBV11-3 and J is TRBJ1-1; 7 bases align to TRBD1. V was pared by 1 base and J by 1 base, with 12 bases of the junction left unmatched. The V gene's germline CDR1 is SGHNT and CDR2 YENEEA. The CDR3 extends over 18 amino acids. Written as DNA, the CDR3 is TGTGCCAGCAGCTTAGGGCTGGGGTTCGGGACAGCGAACACTGAAGCTTTCTTT. Its protein product is CASSLGLGFGTANTEAFF. Complete variable domain (other parts from reference TRBV11-3 and TRBJ1-1): EAGVVQSPRYKIIEKKQPVAFWCNPISGHNTLYWYLQNLGQGPELLIRYENEEAVDDSQLPKDRFSAERLKGVDSTLKIQPAELGDSAVYLCASSLGLGFGTANTEAFFGQGTRLTVV.

The chain couples TRBV5-1 to TRBJ2-7, with D possibly being TRBD2 (5 bases). This CDR3 is built from 16 residues. The ends were cut back, 0 bases at V and 0 bases at J, with 13 bases in the middle. CDR1 SGHRS and CDR2 YFSETQ come from the germline V gene. The CDR3 loop is CASSLVGGFSSYEQYF. The CDR3 DNA is TGCGCCAGCAGCTTGGTCGGAGGTTTCAGCTCCTACGAGCAGTACTTC.

Ten or more counts support this clonotype. The chain links TRBV7-9 to TRBJ2-2; 8 bases fit TRBD2. This CDR3 has 15 residues. From germline, CDR1 is SEHNR and CDR2 FQNEAQ (reference sequence). The ends lost 5 bases at V and 5 bases at J; junction bases unmatched: 7. This CDR3 reads CASSPSGSGTGELFF. CDR3 DNA: TGTGCCAGCAGCCCTAGCGGGTCTGGGACCGGGGAGCTGTTTTTT.

In regard to this clonotype: With a much larger clone just one base away, this may be a read error. The CDR3 carries no conserved terminal phenylalanine or tryptophan, so it likely arises from a read error. The chain has TRBV30 and TRBJ2-2; TRBD2 agrees at 8 bases. Germline loops: CDR1 GTSNPN, CDR2 SVGIG (reference sequence). V shed 1 base and J 4 bases; nucleotides not matched to a gene: 8. CDR3 length equals 16 residues. CDR3 nucleotides: TGTGCCTGGAGTGCCCAAGGACTAGCAGTCACCGGGGAGCTGTTTCTT. Amino acids: CAWSAQGLAVTGELFL.